This TCR beta chain was recovered during a study of blood T cell repertoires in COVID-19. Study-level information: COVID-19 samples from acute and convalescent phases originated in the United States, Italy and Spain. PBMCs, B-cell-depleted T cells, or T cells provided the cDNA or gDNA that made up the material.

The V gene's germline CDR1 is SGHAT and CDR2 FQNNGV. V lost 8 bases, J lost 3 bases, and 13 bases lay in between. The CDR3 is 13 residues long. Per the authors' pipeline: Quantification of nucleated cells was approximated via reference gene primer amplification. The table came from immunoSEQ multiplex PCR; TCRdb's copy has only in-frame clones and leaves some out. V and J calls plus clone size are reproduced from that table; the DNA served to infer D and trimming. The table has over 75,000 clones, 80% to 95% seen once. V gene TRBV11-2 combines with J gene TRBJ1-1, with TRBD1 as a possible D gene (5 bases). This TCR came from a human donor with active COVID-19. The donor label of this sample is uncertain. Sequencing used peripheral blood. This CDR3 reads CASAQGGDTEAFF. CDR3 nucleotides: TGTGCCAGCGCTCAGGGAGGGGACACTGAAGCTTTCTTT. Looking up the rest from reference TRBV11-2 and TRBJ1-1 gives the full variable domain: EAGVAQSPRYKIIEKRQSVAFWCNPISGHATLYWYQQILGQGPKLLIQFQNNGVVDDSQLPKDRFSAERLKGVDSTLKIQPAKLEDSAVYLCASAQGGDTEAFFGQGTRLTVV.